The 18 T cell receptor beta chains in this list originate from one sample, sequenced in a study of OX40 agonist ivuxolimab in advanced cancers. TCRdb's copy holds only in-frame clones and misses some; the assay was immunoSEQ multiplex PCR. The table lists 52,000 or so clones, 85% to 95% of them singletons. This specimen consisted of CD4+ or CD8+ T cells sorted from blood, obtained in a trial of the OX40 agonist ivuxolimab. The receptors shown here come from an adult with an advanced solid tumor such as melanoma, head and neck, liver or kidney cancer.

CDR3 in amino acids: CASRSEWTGGVADTQYF. In nucleotides, the CDR3 is TGTGCCAGCAGATCGGAGTGGACAGGGGGTGTGGCAGATACGCAGTATTTT. This chain joins TRBV5-6 and TRBJ2-3; 10 bases are shared with TRBD1. The trim removed 5 bases at V and 4 bases at J, leaving 13 bases unmatched. Germline V gene lookup returns CDR1 SGHDT and CDR2 YYEEEE. CDR3 length: 17 residues.

The CDR3 reads CASSDSRGLAGVNEQFF. The CDR3 DNA follows: TGTGCCAGCAGTGACTCTAGGGGACTAGCGGGAGTCAATGAGCAGTTCTTC. This chain joins TRBV6-4 and TRBJ2-1; 14 nucleotides match TRBD2. The CDR3 is 17 amino acids. Per germline, CDR1 MRHNA and CDR2 SNTAGT. The V segment lost 0 bases and the J segment 6 bases; nucleotides outside the gene matches: 4.

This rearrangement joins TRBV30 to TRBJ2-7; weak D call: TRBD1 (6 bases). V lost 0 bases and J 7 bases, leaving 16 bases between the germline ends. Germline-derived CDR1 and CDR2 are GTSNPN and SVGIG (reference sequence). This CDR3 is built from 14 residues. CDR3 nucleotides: TGTGCCTGGAGTGTAAGCGCAGGGGCGCGGGAGCAGTACTTC. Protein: CAWSVSAGAREQYF.

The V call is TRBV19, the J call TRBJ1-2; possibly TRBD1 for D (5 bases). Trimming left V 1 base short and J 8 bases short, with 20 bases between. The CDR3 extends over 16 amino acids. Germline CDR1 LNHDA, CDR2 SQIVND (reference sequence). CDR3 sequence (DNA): TGTGCCAGTAGTATAGTAGTCGGGGGGAAGGCGTGGGGCTACACCTTC. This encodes CASSIVVGGKAWGYTF. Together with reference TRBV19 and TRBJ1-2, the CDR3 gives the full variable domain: DGGITQSPKYLFRKEGQNVTLSCEQNLNHDAMYWYRQDPGQGLRLIYYSQIVNDFQKGDIAEGYSVSREKKESFPLTVTSAQKNPTAFYLCASSIVVGGKAWGYTFGSGTRLTVV.

The CDR3 DNA follows: TGTGCCAGCAGCCCCGGGCCAGAGTGGAATCAGCCCCAGCATTTT. This gives the protein CASSPGPEWNQPQHF. V and J are TRBV11-2 and TRBJ1-5; no firm D call. The V and J ends lost 5 bases and 4 bases respectively, with 15 bases between them. Germline assignment: CDR1 SGHAT and CDR2 FQNNGV. The CDR3 length is 15 residues.

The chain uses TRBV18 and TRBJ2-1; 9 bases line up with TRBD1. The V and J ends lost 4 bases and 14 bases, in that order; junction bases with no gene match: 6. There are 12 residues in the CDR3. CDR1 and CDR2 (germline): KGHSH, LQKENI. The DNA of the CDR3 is TGTGCCAGCTCACGCACAACAGGGGGCGAGTTCTTC. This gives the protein CASSRTTGGEFF.

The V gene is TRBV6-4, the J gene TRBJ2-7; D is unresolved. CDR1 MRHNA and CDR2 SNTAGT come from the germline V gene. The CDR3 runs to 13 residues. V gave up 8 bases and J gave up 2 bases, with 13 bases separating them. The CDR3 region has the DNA TGTGCCAGCCCCCGTGGCTGCCCCTACGAGCAGTACTTC. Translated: CASPRGCPYEQYF.

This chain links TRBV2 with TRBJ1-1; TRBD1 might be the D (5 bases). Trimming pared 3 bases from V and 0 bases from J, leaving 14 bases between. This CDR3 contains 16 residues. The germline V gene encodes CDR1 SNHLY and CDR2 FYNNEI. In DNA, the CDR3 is TGTGCCAGCAGTGATCACCTGGGGACGGTGAACACTGAAGCTTTCTTT. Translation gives CASSDHLGTVNTEAFF. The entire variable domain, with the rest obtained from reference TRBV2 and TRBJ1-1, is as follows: EPEVTQTPSHQVTQMGQEVILRCVPISNHLYFYWYRQILGQKVEFLVSFYNNEISEKSEIFDDQFSVERPDGSNFTLKIRSTKLEDSAMYFCASSDHLGTVNTEAFFGQGTRLTVV.

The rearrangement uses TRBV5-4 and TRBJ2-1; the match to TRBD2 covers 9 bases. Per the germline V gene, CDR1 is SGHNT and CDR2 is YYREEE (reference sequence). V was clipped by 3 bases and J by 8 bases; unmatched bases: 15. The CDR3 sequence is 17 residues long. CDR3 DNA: TGTGCCAGCAGCTCAACCAGTACTAGCGGGCGAACGGATGAGCAGTTCTTC. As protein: CASSSTSTSGRTDEQFF.

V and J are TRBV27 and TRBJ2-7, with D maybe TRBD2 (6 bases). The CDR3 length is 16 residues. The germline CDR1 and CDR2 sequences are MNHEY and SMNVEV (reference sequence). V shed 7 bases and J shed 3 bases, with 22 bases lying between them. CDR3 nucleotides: TGTGCCAGCACGCTTTCTGAGGGACTGGAAAACTACGAGCAGTACTTC. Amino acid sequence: CASTLSEGLENYEQYF.

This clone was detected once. This CDR3 reads CASSRTGTDTQYF. In DNA form, the CDR3 reads TGTGCCAGTAGTAGGACAGGGACAGATACGCAGTATTTT. The chain carries TRBV19 and TRBJ2-3, with 8 bases that match TRBD1. Unmatched junction bases numbered 0, after V lost 4 bases and J lost 3 bases. Looked up from germline, CDR1 is LNHDA and CDR2 is SQIVND (reference sequence). The CDR3 consists of 13 residues. Drawing the rest from reference TRBV19 and TRBJ2-3, the complete variable domain is DGGITQSPKYLFRKEGQNVTLSCEQNLNHDAMYWYRQDPGQGLRLIYYSQIVNDFQKGDIAEGYSVSREKKESFPLTVTSAQKNPTAFYLCASSRTGTDTQYFGPGTRLTVL.

The CDR3, as DNA: TGTGCCAGCAAAACAGGGAGGCGGGAGACCCAGTACTTC. This translates into CASKTGRRETQYF. The V call is TRBV6-5, the J call TRBJ2-5; D may correspond to TRBD1 or TRBD2 (6 bases each). The germline V gene has CDR1 MNHEY and CDR2 SVGAGI. The CDR3 runs 13 residues. With 7 bases removed from V and 5 bases from J, the gap between germline ends came to 14 bases.

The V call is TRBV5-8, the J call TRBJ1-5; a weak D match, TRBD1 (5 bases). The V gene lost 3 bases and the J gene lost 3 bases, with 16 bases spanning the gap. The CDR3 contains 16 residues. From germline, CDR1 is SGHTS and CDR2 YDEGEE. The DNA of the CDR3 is TGTGCCAGCAGCTCCGCAGGGAGGGGTAACAATCAGCCCCAGCATTTT. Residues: CASSSAGRGNNQPQHF.

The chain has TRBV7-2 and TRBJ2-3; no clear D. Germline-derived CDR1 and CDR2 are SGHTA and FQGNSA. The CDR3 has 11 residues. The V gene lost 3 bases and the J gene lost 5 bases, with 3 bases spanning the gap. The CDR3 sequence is CASSFGDTQYF. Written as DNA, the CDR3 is TGTGCCAGCAGCTTTGGAGATACGCAGTATTTT.

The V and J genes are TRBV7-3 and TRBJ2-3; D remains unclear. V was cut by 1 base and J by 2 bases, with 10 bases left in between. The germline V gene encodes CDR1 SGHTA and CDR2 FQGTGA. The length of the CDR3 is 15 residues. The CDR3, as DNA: TGTGCCAGCAGCTTAAACGGCTTAATCACAGATACGCAGTATTTT. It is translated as CASSLNGLITDTQYF.

CDR3 sequence reads: CASSLIRAYPDTQYF. The CDR3 DNA reads TGTGCCAGCAGTTTAATCAGGGCTTATCCGGATACGCAGTATTTT. The chain combines TRBV27 with TRBJ2-3, with D possibly matching TRBD1 (5 bases). Germline CDR1 and CDR2: MNHEY and SMNVEV (reference sequence). Trimming took 2 bases from V and 6 from J, leaving 15 bases between them. The CDR3 consists of 15 residues.

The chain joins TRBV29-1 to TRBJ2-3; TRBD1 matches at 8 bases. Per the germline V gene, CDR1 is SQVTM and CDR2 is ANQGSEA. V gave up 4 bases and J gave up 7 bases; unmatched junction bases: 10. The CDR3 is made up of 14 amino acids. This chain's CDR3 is CSVAQRQGPNTQYF. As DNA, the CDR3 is TGCAGCGTTGCCCAAAGACAGGGGCCAAATACGCAGTATTTT.

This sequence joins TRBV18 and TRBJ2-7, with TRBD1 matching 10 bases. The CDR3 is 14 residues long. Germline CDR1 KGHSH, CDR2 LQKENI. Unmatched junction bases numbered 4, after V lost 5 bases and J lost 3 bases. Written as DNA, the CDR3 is TGTGCCAGCTCAGGGGGACAGGGGAACTACGAGCAGTACTTC. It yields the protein CASSGGQGNYEQYF.